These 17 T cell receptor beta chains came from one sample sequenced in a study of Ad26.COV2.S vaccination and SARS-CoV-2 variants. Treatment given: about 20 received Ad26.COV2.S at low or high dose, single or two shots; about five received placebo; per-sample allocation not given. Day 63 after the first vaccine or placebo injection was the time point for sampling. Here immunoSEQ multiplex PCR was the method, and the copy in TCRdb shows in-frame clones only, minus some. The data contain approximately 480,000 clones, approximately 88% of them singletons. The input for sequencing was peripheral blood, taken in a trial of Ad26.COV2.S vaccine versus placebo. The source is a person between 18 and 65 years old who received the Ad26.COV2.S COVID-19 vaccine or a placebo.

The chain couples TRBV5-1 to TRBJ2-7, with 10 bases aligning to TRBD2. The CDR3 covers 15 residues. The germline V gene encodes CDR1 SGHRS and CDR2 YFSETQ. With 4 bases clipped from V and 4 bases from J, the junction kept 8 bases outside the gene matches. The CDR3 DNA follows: TGCGCCAGCAGCCATGTGGTAGCGGGAGGATACGAGCAGTACTTC. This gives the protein CASSHVVAGGYEQYF.

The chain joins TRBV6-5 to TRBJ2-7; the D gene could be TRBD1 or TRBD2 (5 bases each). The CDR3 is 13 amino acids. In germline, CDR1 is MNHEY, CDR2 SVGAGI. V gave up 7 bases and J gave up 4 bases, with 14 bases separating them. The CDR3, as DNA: TGTGCCAGCAAAGGGCTAGGGACGTACGAGCAGTACTTC. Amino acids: CASKGLGTYEQYF.

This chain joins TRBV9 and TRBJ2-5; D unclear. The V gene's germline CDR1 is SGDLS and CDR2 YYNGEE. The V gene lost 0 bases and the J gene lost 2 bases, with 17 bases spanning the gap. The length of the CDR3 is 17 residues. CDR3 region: CASSVAGSGVGQETQYF. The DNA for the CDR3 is TGTGCCAGCAGCGTAGCGGGTAGTGGGGTTGGACAAGAGACCCAGTACTTC.

The CDR3 DNA follows: TGTGCCAGCAGTGAAACTCCTAGCGGGCGCACCGGGGAGCTGTTTTTT. It codes for CASSETPSGRTGELFF. The chain uses TRBV2 and TRBJ2-2, with 8 bases lining up with TRBD2. Germline CDR1 reads SNHLY; CDR2 reads FYNNEI. CDR3 length equals 16 residues. The ends lost 2 bases at V and 4 bases at J; junction bases unmatched: 6.

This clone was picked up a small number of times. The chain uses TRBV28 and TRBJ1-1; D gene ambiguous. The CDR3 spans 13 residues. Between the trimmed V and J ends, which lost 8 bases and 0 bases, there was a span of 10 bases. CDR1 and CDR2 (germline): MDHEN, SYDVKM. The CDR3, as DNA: TGTGCCAGCGGAAGATTCATGAACACTGAAGCTTTCTTT. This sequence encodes CASGRFMNTEAFF.

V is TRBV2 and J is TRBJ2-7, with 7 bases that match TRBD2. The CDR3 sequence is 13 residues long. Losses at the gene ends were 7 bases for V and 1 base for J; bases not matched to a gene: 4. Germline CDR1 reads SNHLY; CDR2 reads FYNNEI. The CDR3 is CASTLGGSYEQYF. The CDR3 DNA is TGTGCCAGCACTCTGGGGGGGTCCTACGAGCAGTACTTC.

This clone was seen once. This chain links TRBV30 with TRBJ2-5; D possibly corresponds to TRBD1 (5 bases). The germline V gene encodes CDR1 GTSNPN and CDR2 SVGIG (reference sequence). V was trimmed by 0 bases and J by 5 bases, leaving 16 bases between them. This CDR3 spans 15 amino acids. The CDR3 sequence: CAWSVLLGRVETQYF. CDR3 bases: TGTGCCTGGAGTGTACTTTTGGGGCGTGTGGAGACCCAGTACTTC.

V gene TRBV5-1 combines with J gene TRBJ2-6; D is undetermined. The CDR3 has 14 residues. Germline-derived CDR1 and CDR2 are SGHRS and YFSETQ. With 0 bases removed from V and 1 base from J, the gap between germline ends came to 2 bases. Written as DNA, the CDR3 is TGCGCCAGCAGCTTGGATTCTGGGGCCAACGTCCTGACTTTC. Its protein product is CASSLDSGANVLTF.

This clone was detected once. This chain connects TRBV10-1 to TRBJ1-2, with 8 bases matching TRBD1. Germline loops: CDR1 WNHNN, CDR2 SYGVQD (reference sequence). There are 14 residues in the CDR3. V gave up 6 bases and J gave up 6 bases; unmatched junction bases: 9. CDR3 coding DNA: TGCGCCAGCAGACCCGGACAGGGTAGGAATGGCTACACCTTC. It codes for CASRPGQGRNGYTF.

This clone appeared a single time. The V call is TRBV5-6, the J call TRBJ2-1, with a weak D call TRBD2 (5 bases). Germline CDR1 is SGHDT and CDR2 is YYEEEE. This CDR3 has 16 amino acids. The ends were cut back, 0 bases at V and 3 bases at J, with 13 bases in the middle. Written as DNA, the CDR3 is TGTGCCAGCAGCTTGGGTGTCAGCGGCCTCTACAATGAGCAGTTCTTC. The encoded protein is CASSLGVSGLYNEQFF.

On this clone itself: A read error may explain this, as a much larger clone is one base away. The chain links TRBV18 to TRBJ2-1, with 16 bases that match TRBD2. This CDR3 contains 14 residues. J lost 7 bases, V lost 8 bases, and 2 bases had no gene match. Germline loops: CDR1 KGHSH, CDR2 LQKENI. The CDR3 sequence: CASGTSGRDNEQFF. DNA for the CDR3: TGTGCCAGCGGGACTAGCGGGAGGGATAATGAGCAGTTCTTC.

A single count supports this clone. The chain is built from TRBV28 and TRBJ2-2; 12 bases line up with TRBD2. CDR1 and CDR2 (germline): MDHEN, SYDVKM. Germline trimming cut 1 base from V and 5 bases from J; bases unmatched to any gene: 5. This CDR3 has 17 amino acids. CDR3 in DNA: TGTGCCAGCAGTTTATCTAGCGGGAGGGCCCTTACCGGGGAGCTGTTTTTT. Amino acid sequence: CASSLSSGRALTGELFF.

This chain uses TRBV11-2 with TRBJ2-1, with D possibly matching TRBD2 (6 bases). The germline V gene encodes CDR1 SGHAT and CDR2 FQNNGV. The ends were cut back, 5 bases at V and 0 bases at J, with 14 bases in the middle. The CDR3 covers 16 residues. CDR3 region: CASSQGGADSYNEQFF. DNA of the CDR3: TGTGCCAGCAGCCAGGGCGGGGCGGACTCCTACAATGAGCAGTTCTTC.

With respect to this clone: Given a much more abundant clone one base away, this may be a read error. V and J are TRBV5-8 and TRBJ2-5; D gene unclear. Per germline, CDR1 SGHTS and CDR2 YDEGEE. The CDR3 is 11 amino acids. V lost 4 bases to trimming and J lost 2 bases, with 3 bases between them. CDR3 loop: CASSPQETQYF. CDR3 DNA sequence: TGTGCCAGCAGCCCACAAGAGACCCAGTACTTC.

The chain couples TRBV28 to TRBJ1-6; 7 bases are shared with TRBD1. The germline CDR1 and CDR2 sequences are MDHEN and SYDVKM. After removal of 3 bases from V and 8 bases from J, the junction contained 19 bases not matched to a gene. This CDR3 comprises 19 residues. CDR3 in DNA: TGTGCCAGCAGTTTCACCCCTGACAGGGTTCGGTTATGGGATTCACCCCTCCACTTT. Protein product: CASSFTPDRVRLWDSPLHF.

CDR3 in DNA: TGTGCCTGGGGGGCGGGGGTCGGCGAGCAGTACTTC. The encoded protein is CAWGAGVGEQYF. The V and J genes are TRBV30 and TRBJ2-7; 7 nucleotides agree with TRBD2. The ends lost 5 bases at V and 6 bases at J; junction bases unmatched: 7. In germline, CDR1 is GTSNPN, CDR2 SVGIG (reference sequence). There are 12 residues in the CDR3. Full variable domain (rest looked up from reference TRBV30 and TRBJ2-7): SQTIHQWPATLVQPVGSPLSLECTVEGTSNPNLYWYRQAAGRGLQLLFYSVGIGQISSEVPQNLSASRPQDRQFILSSKKLLLSDSGFYLCAWGAGVGEQYFGPGTRLTVT.

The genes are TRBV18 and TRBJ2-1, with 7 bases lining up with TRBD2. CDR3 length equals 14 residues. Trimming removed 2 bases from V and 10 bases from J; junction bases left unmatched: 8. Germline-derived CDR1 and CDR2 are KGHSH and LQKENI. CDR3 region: CASSPTSVEGEQFF. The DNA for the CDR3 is TGTGCCAGCTCACCAACTAGCGTCGAGGGCGAGCAGTTCTTC.